This T cell receptor beta chain was recorded in a study of shared clonotypes between healthy human individuals. The protocol was immunoSEQ multiplex PCR, while the TCRdb copy is restricted to in-frame clones and leaves out a portion. In the table there are just over 2,000,000 clones, roughly 95% of which are singletons. On this clone: Its antigen is still unknown. A junction boundary mismatches the germline segment, possibly from a read error.

Findings of the study overall: A reduction in generation probabilities was seen for non-shared clonotypes relative to those shared by all four donors. A generally larger estimated richness was seen in naive subsets than in memory subsets.

The germline gives CDR1 SGHAT, CDR2 FQNNGV. This CDR3 is built from 13 residues. The sequence was collected from a man aged 18 to 29 in good health. The V call is TRBV11-2, the J call TRBJ2-5; a weak D match, TRBD1 (5 bases). Sequenced: naive CD4+ T cells sorted from blood. Subset noted: CD45RA+ positively selected. The DNA of the CDR3 is TGTGCCAGCAGCCTAGACAGACTAGAGACCCAGTACTTC. Amino acid sequence: CASSLDRLETQYF.